This T cell receptor beta chain was sequenced for a study of immune heterogeneity within non-small cell lung tumors. This clonotype was found many times. What it recognizes is unknown. V was trimmed by 0 bases and J by 0 bases, leaving 18 bases between them. This CDR3 contains 19 residues. Looked up from germline, CDR1 is LGHNA and CDR2 is YNFKEQ. Overall study results and limits: Largely, high-frequency T-cell receptor beta clonotypes differed from one individual patient to another.

Multiplex PCR amplified TCR beta CDR3 with 32 V and 13 J primers. TCRdb reprocessed the multiplex PCR reads with MiXCR, giving one entry per CDR3 protein. This sample yields some 9,800 distinct CDR3 sequences, of which 15% to 20% are seen a single time; about 4% belongs to the top ten. Bulk tumor genomic DNA, about 600 ng per sample, was the template. Several biopsies were collected from each primary tumor during surgery. They were spaced as far apart as possible within the tumor mass. The cohort was untreated, with newly diagnosed non-small cell lung cancer undergoing curative surgery. The receptor's source is a man aged 40-55 years with non-small cell lung cancer. V gene TRBV4-2 combines with J gene TRBJ2-1, with D hard to call. Sequenced input: lung tumor tissue. This CDR3 is CASSQDLVRILDSYNEQFF. CDR3 bases: TGTGCCAGCAGCCAAGATCTGGTACGAATCTTAGACTCCTACAATGAGCAGTTCTTC.